This T cell receptor (beta chain) emerged from a study of blood T cell repertoires in COVID-19. About the study: Whether acute or convalescent, the COVID-19 samples came from the United States, Italy and Spain. PBMCs, B-cell-depleted T cells, or T cells provided the cDNA or gDNA that made up the material.

A few counts support this clone. Germline V gene data show CDR1 as MNHEY and CDR2 as SMNVEV (reference sequence). CDR3 size: 15 residues. The V and J ends lost 5 bases and 3 bases, in that order; junction bases with no gene match: 9. In the study's own analysis: Quantification of nucleated cells was approximated via reference gene primer amplification. Sequencing was performed with immunoSEQ multiplex PCR; in TCRdb, only in-frame clones are kept and a portion is missing. That table gives V, J and clone size, and the DNA gave D and trimming. The data contain roughly 40,000 clones, roughly 88% of them singletons.

This receptor was identified in an elderly woman with acute or convalescent COVID-19. The chain couples TRBV27 to TRBJ1-1; TRBD1 agrees at 7 bases. The sequenced sample consisted of peripheral blood. CDR3 protein: CASSPVRGRDTEAFF. CDR3 bases: TGTGCCAGCAGTCCGGTAAGGGGGCGGGACACTGAAGCTTTCTTT.